This T cell receptor beta chain was captured in a study of blood T cells in healthy people across ages. Study as a whole: For every two T cells, template switching captured about one barcoded beta molecule. Whole-study results and caveats: With naive T cell percentage, TCR beta diversity showed a strong correlation. Getting older went along with TCR beta diversity per million T cells dropping roughly linearly.

The germline V gene encodes CDR1 MNHNY and CDR2 SVGAGI (reference sequence). V was trimmed by 0 bases and J by 3 bases, leaving 14 bases between them. The CDR3 runs to 16 residues. Notes on this clonotype: Its antigen is undetermined.

Using a J-beta primer mix together with a sample-barcoded 5' primer, a second PCR was run for roughly 6 to 11 cycles. TCRdb ran MiXCR on the 5' RACE reads and lists one entry per CDR3 protein. The sample contains over 1,500,000 distinct CDR3 sequences, around half of which appear only once. Isolating PBMCs gave at least 6.5 million of these cells per sample. The chain joins TRBV6-6 to TRBJ2-5, with D perhaps matching TRBD1 (6 bases). The source is a woman aged 40 to 50 in good health. The sample comprised blood. CDR3 coding DNA: TGTGCCAGCAGTTACTCGAATCGCAGGGGCAAAGAGACCCAGTACTTC. Protein sequence: CASSYSNRRGKETQYF.